This TCR beta chain was recovered during a study of identical twins. Study-level findings and limits: Abundant beta clonotypes from cord blood had fewer insertions, unlike memory repertoires, which showed none.

TCRdb re-called the 5' RACE reads through MiXCR, storing one row per CDR3 protein. The sample records around 220,000 distinct CDR3 sequences, over 9.5% being singletons. CDR1 is LGHNA and CDR2 is YNFKEQ in the germline V gene. Trimming shortened V by 1 base and J by 0 bases, and 6 bases separated the two germline ends. This CDR3 spans 14 amino acids. This clonotype was observed at least ten times. Its target is unknown. The sample taken for sequencing was memory T cells sorted from blood. The genes are TRBV4-2 and TRBJ1-1, with a possible D match to TRBD1 (5 bases). The sequence was obtained from a man over 45 in good health. CDR3: CASSQAGVNTEAFF. CDR3 bases: TGTGCCAGCAGCCAAGCGGGGGTGAACACTGAAGCTTTCTTT.